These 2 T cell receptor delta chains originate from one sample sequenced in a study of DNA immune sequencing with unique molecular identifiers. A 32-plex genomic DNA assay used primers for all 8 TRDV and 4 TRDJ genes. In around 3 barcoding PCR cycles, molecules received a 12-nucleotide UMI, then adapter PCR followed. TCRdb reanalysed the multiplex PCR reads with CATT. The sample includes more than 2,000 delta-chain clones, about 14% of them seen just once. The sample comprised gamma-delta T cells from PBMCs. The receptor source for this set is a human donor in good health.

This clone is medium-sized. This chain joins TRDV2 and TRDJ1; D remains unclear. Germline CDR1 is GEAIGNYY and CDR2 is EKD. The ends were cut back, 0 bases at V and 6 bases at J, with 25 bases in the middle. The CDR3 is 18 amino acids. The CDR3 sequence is CACDTLQVEYPPNYKLIF. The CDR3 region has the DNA TGTGCCTGTGACACCCTTCAAGTAGAATATCCGCCTAATTATAAACTCATCTTT.

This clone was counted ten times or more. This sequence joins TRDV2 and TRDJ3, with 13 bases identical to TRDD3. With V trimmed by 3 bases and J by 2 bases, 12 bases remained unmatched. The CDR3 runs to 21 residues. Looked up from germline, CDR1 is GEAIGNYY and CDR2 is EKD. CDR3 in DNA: TGTGCCTGTGACCCGGTACTGGGGGATACGCTCAGAACCTGGGACACCCGACAGATGTTTTTC. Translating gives CACDPVLGDTLRTWDTRQMFF.